This T cell receptor beta chain was profiled in a study of technical replicates of blood from several donors. This clone has a handful of counts. Germline assignment: CDR1 LGHNA and CDR2 YNFKEQ. Between the trimmed V and J ends, which lost 1 base and 3 bases, there was a span of 9 bases. This CDR3 region has 15 residues. Data came from immunoSEQ multiplex PCR; TCRdb stores just in-frame clones and leaves some out. The sample has some 77,000 clones; 91% are singletons. The sequenced sample consisted of T cells isolated from PBMCs. The J gene is TRBJ2-2, the V gene TRBV4-2, with D perhaps TRBD2 (5 bases). The sequence was collected from a human donor in good health. The CDR3 DNA sequence: TGTGCCAGCAGCCAAGCCCGGACTTACACCGGGGAGCTGTTTTTT. Translation: CASSQARTYTGELFF.